This T cell receptor beta chain was found in a study of T cells in Graves' hyperthyroidism and ophthalmopathy (dated by TCRdb to between 2018 and 2020). With regard to the full study: Peripheral blood samples were taken at the time of initial diagnosis, prior to any treatment. A discovery cohort of about 100 patients, about 43 with Graves' ophthalmopathy and approximately 57 with stable Graves' hyperthyroidism, was used to find distinguishing TCR V-J signatures. An independent validation cohort of 18 to 20 hyperthyroidism patients and about 15 patients who later progressed to ophthalmopathy tested prospective prediction of ophthalmopathy. The 100 discovery patients were randomly split 7:3 into training and test sets. In addition, the study compared T-cell repertoires in thyroid tissue and in blood from several Graves' hyperthyroidism patients. After sampling, hyperthyroidism patients received methimazole starting at 30 mg daily, and ophthalmopathy patients received high-dose intravenous methylprednisolone. The paper reports TCR Vbeta CDR3 sequencing of over 120 peripheral blood samples: 40 to 45 ophthalmopathy, under 80 hyperthyroidism and approximately 17 progressor patients. What the research found in general, with its limitations: Sample size was not statistically predetermined, and investigators were not blinded to group allocation. During validation, the model predicted progression to ophthalmopathy a median of around 6 months ahead of onset, with roughly 65% sensitivity and roughly 72% specificity. A 13 V-J signature model separated ophthalmopathy from stable hyperthyroidism, with approximately 86% sensitivity and 81.08% specificity in cross-validation and 80%/75% in testing. Most expanded thyroid clonotypes (frequency above 0.001) were also detected in blood, suggesting blood repertoires may reflect thyroid immune responses.

Ophthalmopathy patients had moderately to severely active disease, with a Clinical Activity Score of 3 or more, a NOSPECS grade of 4 or more, and a disease duration of less than 3 months. Patients with uncontrolled infections, other autoimmune diseases, pregnancy or lactation were excluded. Diagnoses were based on clinical symptoms, serum thyroxine and TRAb, thyroid ultrasound and orbital computed tomography. Ficoll-Paque density gradient centrifugation was used to isolate PBMCs from around 10 ml of fresh peripheral blood. Trizol reagent was used to extract total RNA, and RNA quality was then checked on an Agilent 2100 Bioanalyzer. TCR beta CDR3 regions were amplified from RNA transcripts. The TCR CDR3 was subjected to a first round of RT-PCR using the HTBI primer set and the Qiagen OneStep RT-PCR kit. The libraries were constructed in a second round of multiplex PCR and then size-selected and purified. Paired-end sequencing of the libraries was performed with 100 bp reads on an Illumina HiSeq2000. Per the original workflow: SOAPnuke was used to process the raw data, throwing out any read that contained adapters or uncalled bases, had a mean Phred below 15, or lacked an exact constant-primer or identifier match. COPE v1.2.5 was used to merge the high-quality paired reads, and each unique nucleotide sequence was defined as a clonotype. MiTCR v1.1 was used to align the clonotypes against IMGT TRBV, TRBD and TRBJ reference segments. The analysis was restricted to V-J combinations with a frequency above 0.0001, which together covered over 99% of the repertoires. A TCS score was defined as the ratio between F50 (clonal expansion) and ExV (chaos), using BLOSUM62-based TCRdist between CDR3 peptides within each V-J. Welch's t-statistics and random forest reduced around 520 V-J features to roughly 13, which were used in a naive Bayes classifier (R e1071). The raw public data were reprocessed by TCRdb itself: fastp quality trimming at Q25, MiXCR clonotype calling, in-frame beta chains only. CDR3 protein sequences are deduplicated, and each keeps its most common genes and DNA. What appears here as the V and J calls and clone size reflects TCRdb's work, not the paper's. The sample table shows 600,000 or so distinct CDR3 sequences, and approximately 15% are seen once. The biggest ten clones account for more than 6% of the sample.

To note about this clonotype: This receptor's antigen is unknown. Qualities for individual bases were not recorded, and no much larger clone is one base off.

CDR1 and CDR2 are drawn from the germline V gene: KGHDR, SFDVKD. V is reduced by 6 bases and J by 1 base, leaving a spacing of 14 bases between them. The CDR3 numbers 15 residues from cysteine through phenylalanine. Only the CDR3 portion is preserved as DNA: 45 bases, with reading frame beginning at the first base. Sequencing was carried out using blood. This TCR derives from a woman between 18 and 29 years old with Graves' ophthalmopathy. The sequence joins TRBV24-1 to TRBJ1-1; the D gene lacks a confident call. CDR3 protein: CATSKASGGNTEAFF. The DNA reads as follows: TGTGCCACCAGTAAGGCGTCCGGTGGGAACACTGAAGCTTTCTTT.